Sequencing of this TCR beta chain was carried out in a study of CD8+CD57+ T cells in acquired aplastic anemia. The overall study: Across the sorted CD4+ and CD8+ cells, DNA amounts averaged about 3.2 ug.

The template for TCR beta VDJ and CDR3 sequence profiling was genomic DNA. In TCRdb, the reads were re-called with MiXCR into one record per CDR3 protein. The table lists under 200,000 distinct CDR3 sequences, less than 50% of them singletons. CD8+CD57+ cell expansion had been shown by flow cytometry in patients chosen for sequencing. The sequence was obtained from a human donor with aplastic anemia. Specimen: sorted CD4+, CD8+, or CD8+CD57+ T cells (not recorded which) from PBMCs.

CDR3 amino acids: CASSRTHSNQPQHF. The CDR3 region has the DNA TGTGCCAGCAGTCGAACACATAGCAATCAGCCCCAGCATTTT. The chain joins TRBV6-1 to TRBJ1-5, with no clear D. The germline gives CDR1 MNHNS, CDR2 SASEGT. The V end lost 5 bases, the J end lost 0 bases, and 8 bases lay between the germline ends. The CDR3 is 14 amino acids.